These 30 T cell receptor beta chains were sequenced from one sample in a study of T-cell reconstitution after alpha-beta-depleted transplantation in children. Unique molecular identifiers were built into the TCRbeta library. Each CDR3 protein gets one entry after TCRdb re-called the PCR reads with MiXCR. Found here are about 590,000 distinct CDR3 sequences, 13% of them singletons; the top ten hold 2.2%. The sample was PBMCs, mostly from graft donor cells, taken 360 days after TCRalphabeta/CD19-depleted stem cell transplant. These receptors all come from a male patient younger than 18 who had a stem cell transplant for acute myeloid leukemia, so the T cells may come from the graft donor.

This clonotype was seen a few times. CDR3 in DNA: TGTGCCAGCACGAGACAGGGGGCTGTGAACACTGAAGCTTTCTTT. It codes for CASTRQGAVNTEAFF. The rearrangement links TRBV2 to TRBJ1-1, with 10 bases that match TRBD1. Germline assignment: CDR1 SNHLY and CDR2 FYNNEI. This CDR3 spans 15 amino acids. V shed 7 bases and J 0 bases; nucleotides not matched to a gene: 5.

This clonotype was seen a handful of times. The chain carries TRBV5-1 and TRBJ2-7; 13 bases fit TRBD2. V lost 2 bases, J lost 5 bases, and 4 bases stayed unmatched. This CDR3 has 15 amino acids. Germline CDR1 reads SGHRS; CDR2 reads YFSETQ. The CDR3 loop is CASSFGLAGDHEQYF. In nucleotides, the CDR3 is TGCGCCAGCAGCTTTGGACTAGCGGGAGATCACGAGCAGTACTTC.

Notes on this clonotype: The CDR3 end shows no conserved phenylalanine or tryptophan, and so a read error is likely. The rearrangement joins TRBV11-2 to TRBJ1-5; no clear D gene. This CDR3 has 15 residues. CDR1 and CDR2 from the germline V gene are SGHAT and FQNNGV. V was cut by 0 bases and J by 5 bases, with 11 bases left in between. CDR3 sequence: CASSLDGRRDQPQHV. The CDR3 coding sequence is TGTGCCAGCAGCTTAGATGGGAGGAGGGATCAGCCCCAGCATGTT.

The chain uses TRBV28 and TRBJ1-6, with D hard to call. The CDR3 has 15 residues. Germline V gene lookup returns CDR1 MDHEN and CDR2 SYDVKM. Trimming removed 2 bases at V and 10 bases at J, with 15 bases between. The DNA for the CDR3 is TGTGCCAGCAGTTTACGCATTGAGGGAGGCTCACCCCTCCACTTT. Protein sequence: CASSLRIEGGSPLHF.

The V gene is TRBV7-6, the J gene TRBJ2-7; either TRBD1 or TRBD2 may fit D (5 bases each). The CDR3 contains 18 residues. V was clipped by 5 bases and J by 3 bases, with 26 bases between them. Germline V gene lookup returns CDR1 SGHVS and CDR2 FNYEAQ. The CDR3 DNA sequence: TGTGCCAGCAGCGCCCGCGTGGGGGTCCCTTCCCTTAACTACGAGCAGTACTTC. Translating it yields CASSARVGVPSLNYEQYF.

This clonotype has only a few counts. The CDR3 reads CASSLSGRMYNEQFF. In DNA form, the CDR3 reads TGTGCCAGCAGCCTTAGCGGGAGAATGTACAATGAGCAGTTCTTC. This chain uses TRBV12-3 or TRBV12-4 with TRBJ2-1; 9 bases map to TRBD2. This CDR3 comprises 15 residues. The V gene end was trimmed by 6 bases and the J gene end by 4 bases; junction bases not matched to a gene: 7.

This clonotype was detected ten times or more. The V gene is TRBV28, the J gene TRBJ1-1, with D maybe TRBD1 (5 bases). Deletions cut 5 bases from V and 10 bases from J, with 14 bases between. This CDR3 comprises 12 residues. From germline, CDR1 is MDHEN and CDR2 SYDVKM. CDR3 loop: CASSPLEGRAFF. The CDR3 bases are TGTGCCAGCAGTCCCCTAGAGGGGCGAGCTTTCTTT.

The chain links TRBV5-1 to TRBJ2-7, with 7 nucleotides matching TRBD2. Germline V gene sequence: CDR1 SGHRS, CDR2 YFSETQ. CDR3 length: 13 residues. Trimming removed 1 base from V and 6 bases from J; junction bases left unmatched: 4. Here the CDR3 reads CASSLRRELEQYF. CDR3 in DNA: TGCGCCAGCAGCTTGAGGCGGGAGCTCGAGCAGTACTTC.

The chain uses TRBV7-3 and TRBJ2-1; D is perhaps TRBD2 (5 bases). The V and J ends lost 6 bases and 0 bases respectively, with 15 bases between them. The germline CDR1 and CDR2 sequences are SGHTA and FQGTGA. This CDR3 spans 16 amino acids. The CDR3 loop is CASSLVGSNSYNEQFF. As DNA, the CDR3 is TGTGCCAGCAGTCTCGTGGGGAGTAACTCCTACAATGAGCAGTTCTTC.

This clonotype was picked up a small number of times. The genes are TRBV20-1 and TRBJ2-5; TRBD2 matches 8 bases. CDR1 and CDR2 (germline): DFQATT, SNEGSKA (reference sequence). The CDR3 contains 15 residues. J gave up 4 bases and V 1 base, and 8 bases lay outside the gene matches. The chain's CDR3 is CSARVPAGVRETQYF. In DNA form, the CDR3 reads TGCAGTGCTAGAGTCCCAGCGGGAGTCCGAGAGACCCAGTACTTC.

V is TRBV28 and J is TRBJ2-4; 7 bases fit TRBD2. The CDR3 spans 14 residues. Germline CDR1 MDHEN, CDR2 SYDVKM. V trimming: 6 bases; J trimming: 1 base; junction bases outside the gene matches: 3. The CDR3 is CASRGAGAKNIQYF. DNA of the CDR3: TGTGCCAGCAGGGGAGCGGGGGCCAAAAACATTCAGTACTTC.

As to this clonotype: A much larger clone differs from this one at a single base, so this may be a read error. The V call is TRBV6-6, the J call TRBJ1-1; a weak D match, TRBD1 (5 bases). Germline values: CDR1 MNHNY, CDR2 SVGAGI (reference sequence). V lost 5 bases and J 1 base, leaving 8 bases between the germline ends. The CDR3 contains 13 residues. CDR3 in DNA: TGTGCCAGCAGTCAGAGGGGGAACACTGAAGCTTTCTTT. This encodes CASSQRGNTEAFF.

This clonotype was counted only a few times. The chain has TRBV30 and TRBJ1-1, with no clear D. From germline, CDR1 is GTSNPN and CDR2 SVGIG (reference sequence). Trimming cost V 0 bases and J 1 base, with 21 bases left between them. CDR3 size: 18 residues. The CDR3 here is CAWSVLGVRVGPNTEAFF. In DNA, the CDR3 is TGTGCCTGGAGTGTATTAGGAGTTCGTGTAGGGCCGAACACTGAAGCTTTCTTT.

This clonotype was seen at least ten times. The V and J genes are TRBV29-1 and TRBJ2-7; D is undetermined. Germline V gives CDR1 SQVTM, CDR2 ANQGSEA. V was pared by 7 bases and J by 1 base, with 8 bases between. The length of the CDR3 is 11 residues. CDR3 nucleotides: TGCAGCGGTACAGAGTCCTACGAGCAGTACTTC. Translated: CSGTESYEQYF.

The chain uses TRBV28 and TRBJ2-3; perhaps TRBD2 as D (7 bases). CDR3 length: 16 amino acids. V was trimmed by 6 bases and J by 2 bases, leaving 18 bases between them. The germline V gene encodes CDR1 MDHEN and CDR2 SYDVKM. The CDR3 nucleotides are TGTGCCAGCAGCCAAATCGGGGGGCCAACCACAGATACGCAGTATTTT. Translating it yields CASSQIGGPTTDTQYF. The entire variable domain, with the rest obtained from reference TRBV28 and TRBJ2-3, is as follows: DVKVTQSSRYLVKRTGEKVFLECVQDMDHENMFWYRQDPGLGLRLIYFSYDVKMKEKGDIPEGYSVSREKKERFSLILESASTNQTSMYLCASSQIGGPTTDTQYFGPGTRLTVL.

This rearrangement joins TRBV5-1 to TRBJ2-7; 7 bases fit TRBD1. The junction had 10 bases not matched to a gene; V was cut back by 1 base and J by 3 bases. This CDR3 spans 16 amino acids. Germline-derived CDR1 and CDR2 are SGHRS and YFSETQ. The CDR3 coding sequence is TGCGCCAGCAGCTTGAGTTATCCAGGGGGACACTACGAGCAGTACTTC. Translating gives CASSLSYPGGHYEQYF. Based on the CDR3 plus reference TRBV5-1 and TRBJ2-7, the full variable domain is KAGVTQTPRYLIKTRGQQVTLSCSPISGHRSVSWYQQTPGQGLQFLFEYFSETQRNKGNFPGRFSGRQFSNSRSEMNVSTLELGDSALYLCASSLSYPGGHYEQYFGPGTRLTVT.

This clonotype was observed a handful of times. The chain recombines TRBV12-3 or TRBV12-4 with TRBJ2-7; 8 bases line up with TRBD2. The length of the CDR3 is 15 residues. Trimming at V came to 5 bases and at J to 3 bases, leaving 9 bases not matched to a gene. In DNA, the CDR3 is TGTGCCAGCAGTATTCAAGCGGGAGCTGTCTACGAGCAGTACTTC. Protein sequence: CASSIQAGAVYEQYF.

This clonotype was seen a handful of times. CDR3 in DNA: TGTGCCAGCAGTTTAGCGCTTGGGGGGAACCTTGCAACTAATGAAAAACTGTTTTTT. Translated: CASSLALGGNLATNEKLFF. V usage is TRBV12-3 or TRBV12-4 and J usage is TRBJ1-4, with a tentative D call TRBD1 (5 bases). V gave up 0 bases and J gave up 0 bases, with 17 bases separating them. The CDR3 has 19 amino acids.

This clonotype was counted between two and nine times. The chain employs TRBV4-2 and TRBJ1-6; no reliable D call. This CDR3 has 15 residues. Between the trimmed V and J ends, which lost 5 bases and 8 bases, there was a span of 16 bases. From germline, CDR1 is LGHNA and CDR2 YNFKEQ. CDR3 sequence (DNA): TGTGCCAGCAGCACTAGGACTGACACTGATTCACCCCTCCACTTT. This codes for CASSTRTDTDSPLHF.

This clonotype was counted at least ten times. The chain employs TRBV7-9 and TRBJ2-7, with D unclear. There are 14 residues in the CDR3. The germline gives CDR1 SEHNR, CDR2 FQNEAQ (reference sequence). V dropped 5 bases and J dropped 2 bases, with 13 bases sitting between them. The CDR3 DNA sequence: TGTGCCAGCAGCCATAGAGTCCCCCCCTACGAGCAGTACTTC. Translation: CASSHRVPPYEQYF. Filled out from reference TRBV7-9 and TRBJ2-7, the complete variable domain reads DTGVSQNPRHKITKRGQNVTFRCDPISEHNRLYWYRQTLGQGPEFLTYFQNEAQLEKSRLLSDRFSAERPKGSFSTLEIQRTEQGDSAMYLCASSHRVPPYEQYFGPGTRLTVT.

This clonotype was recorded at least ten times. V usage is TRBV7-9 and J usage is TRBJ2-5, with D perhaps TRBD2 (6 bases). Germline loops: CDR1 SEHNR, CDR2 FQNEAQ (reference sequence). V was shortened by 0 bases and J by 2 bases, with 7 bases between the two germline ends. CDR3 length: 14 amino acids. CDR3 residues: CASSLAGGQETQYF. The DNA for the CDR3 is TGTGCCAGCAGCTTAGCGGGAGGACAAGAGACCCAGTACTTC.

The table lists this clonotype with a few counts. Sequence at one end of the junction differs from germline and may be a read error. CDR3 sequence: CANSLLVADGSYEQYF. In DNA, the CDR3 is TGTGCCAACAGTTTATTGGTAGCGGATGGCTCCTACGAGCAGTACTTC. The rearrangement links TRBV27 to TRBJ2-7; a weak D match, TRBD2 (6 bases). The CDR3 covers 16 residues. Germline loops: CDR1 MNHEY, CDR2 SMNVEV (reference sequence).

This clonotype has a handful of counts. CDR3: CASSLISSAPGFSFTQYF. CDR3 nucleotide sequence: TGTGCCAGCAGCTTAATAAGTTCTGCGCCGGGCTTCTCCTTTACGCAGTATTTT. The chain carries TRBV11-2 and TRBJ2-3; the D is unclear. The CDR3 consists of 18 residues. The germline CDR1 and CDR2 sequences are SGHAT and FQNNGV. V was trimmed by 2 bases and J by 8 bases, leaving 26 bases between them.

The rearrangement joins TRBV14 to TRBJ1-1; 7 bases agree with TRBD1. Losses at the gene ends were 0 bases for V and 0 bases for J; bases not matched to a gene: 10. This CDR3 comprises 18 residues. CDR1 and CDR2 (germline): SGHDN, FVKESK. DNA for the CDR3: TGTGCCAGCAGCCAAGATCGGCAGGGGGGGCTTATGAACACTGAAGCTTTCTTT. It specifies CASSQDRQGGLMNTEAFF.

This chain uses TRBV4-3 with TRBJ1-2; tentative D call: TRBD1 (6 bases). The CDR3 is 14 residues long. V lost 2 bases, J lost 4 bases, and 11 bases lay in between. Germline assignment: CDR1 LGHNA and CDR2 YSLEER. The CDR3 DNA reads TGCGCCAGCAGCCAACTACAGGGAGGCTATGGCTACACCTTC. This translates into CASSQLQGGYGYTF.

This clonotype showed up many times. The V call is TRBV28, the J call TRBJ2-1, with unresolved D. The CDR3 is 11 residues long. From germline, CDR1 is MDHEN and CDR2 SYDVKM. The V end was cut by 3 bases, the J end by 8 bases, with 5 bases between. The DNA of the CDR3 is TGTGCCAGCAGTTTGTTCTATGAGCAGTTCTTC. Translated, it gives CASSLFYEQFF.

For the CDR3, the DNA is TGTGCCAGCTTTAGGGACAGGGGGTTTATAGCTAACTATGGCTACACCTTC. Protein: CASFRDRGFIANYGYTF. The rearrangement links TRBV28 to TRBJ1-2, with 11 nucleotides matching TRBD1. The CDR3 loop spans 17 amino acids. Germline values: CDR1 MDHEN, CDR2 SYDVKM. The V segment lost 8 bases and the J segment 0 bases; nucleotides outside the gene matches: 11.

Ten or more counts support this clonotype. CDR3 amino acids: CASSATTGDWETQYF. The CDR3 DNA follows: TGTGCCAGCAGTGCAACTACAGGGGATTGGGAGACCCAGTACTTC. The V gene is TRBV12-3 or TRBV12-4, the J gene TRBJ2-5; 7 bases map to TRBD1. There are 15 residues in the CDR3. Trimming took 5 bases from V and 5 from J; bases not matched to a gene: 11.

This clonotype was seen only a few times. The gene calls are TRBV29-1 and TRBJ2-7; 8 bases line up with TRBD1. The V segment lost 4 bases and the J segment 4 bases; nucleotides outside the gene matches: 9. Looked up from germline, CDR1 is SQVTM and CDR2 is ANQGSEA. The CDR3 totals 14 residues. The CDR3 here is CSVGGTGGMYEQYF. The CDR3 nucleotides are TGCAGCGTTGGCGGAACAGGGGGTATGTACGAGCAGTACTTC.

The chain has TRBV29-1 and TRBJ2-7; TRBD2 agrees at 7 bases. Germline V gives CDR1 SQVTM, CDR2 ANQGSEA. This CDR3 region has 13 residues. J lost 0 bases, V lost 4 bases, and 3 bases had no gene match. CDR3 nucleotide sequence: TGCAGCGTTGGGCGGGAGTACTCCTACGAGCAGTACTTC. Translated, it gives CSVGREYSYEQYF.